This entry is about one T cell receptor (beta chain). Its antigen is unidentified. The ends lost 5 bases at V and 3 bases at J; junction bases unmatched: 3. Per the germline V gene, CDR1 is SGDLS and CDR2 is YYNGEE. There are 13 residues in the CDR3. The sample belongs to a study of cytomegalovirus exposure and HLA in healthy donors. General study findings and limits: Reported performance of the classifier showed diagnosis of cytomegalovirus status with high specificity and sensitivity.

It was with 60 Vbeta and 13 Jbeta primers that the PCR ran. The data were produced by immunoSEQ multiplex PCR, yet TCRdb's version contains in-frame clones alone and is incomplete. Among 120,000 or so clones listed, roughly 80% were seen once. The sequenced sample was PBMCs. This clonotype was obtained from a man aged 18-30 years in good health and CMV-seropositive. This chain uses TRBV9 with TRBJ2-3; 7 nucleotides line up with TRBD2. CDR3 sequence: CASSREGTDTQYF. Here the CDR3 DNA reads TGTGCCAGCAGTAGGGAGGGGACAGATACGCAGTATTTT.